One sample yielded the 21 T cell receptor beta chains listed below, sequenced in a study of shared clonotypes between healthy human individuals. Using immunoSEQ multiplex PCR, the repertoire was profiled, and TCRdb retains in-frame clones only, with some absent. Of around 550,000 clones in the sample, less than 96% were seen once. The sequenced sample consisted of naive CD4+ T cells sorted from blood. Subset indicated: CD45RA+ positively selected. These receptors originate from a young woman in good health.

The chain carries TRBV19 and TRBJ1-2; D might be TRBD1 (5 bases). Germline loops: CDR1 LNHDA, CDR2 SQIVND (reference sequence). Trimming left V 7 bases short and J 2 bases short, with 11 bases between. This CDR3 spans 13 amino acids. The CDR3 loop is CASTPGGNYGYTF. CDR3 nucleotides: TGTGCCAGTACTCCCGGGGGGAACTATGGCTACACCTTC.

The chain uses TRBV28 and TRBJ1-3, with 7 bases matching TRBD1. Per germline, CDR1 MDHEN and CDR2 SYDVKM. CDR3 length: 16 residues. The V and J ends lost 2 bases and 0 bases, in that order; junction bases with no gene match: 4. As DNA, the CDR3 is TGTGCCAGCAGTTTAACAGGGGTCTTCTCTGGAAACACCATATATTTT. Its protein is CASSLTGVFSGNTIYF. Full variable domain (missing parts from reference TRBV28 and TRBJ1-3): DVKVTQSSRYLVKRTGEKVFLECVQDMDHENMFWYRQDPGLGLRLIYFSYDVKMKEKGDIPEGYSVSREKKERFSLILESASTNQTSMYLCASSLTGVFSGNTIYFGEGSWLTVV.

The chain links TRBV28 to TRBJ2-2, with D possibly matching TRBD2 (6 bases). The CDR3 extends over 16 amino acids. CDR1 and CDR2 (germline): MDHEN, SYDVKM. V shed 6 bases and J shed 8 bases, with 22 bases lying between them. The CDR3 protein is CASSEIAELSTGELFF. The CDR3 nucleotides read TGTGCCAGCAGCGAGATAGCGGAACTTTCAACGGGGGAGCTGTTTTTT.

This CDR3 reads CASSERGGWSTEAFF. The CDR3, as DNA: TGCGCCAGCAGCGAACGCGGGGGTTGGAGTACTGAAGCTTTCTTT. This chain links TRBV5-1 with TRBJ1-1; tentative D call: TRBD1 (5 bases). V was shortened by 4 bases and J by 5 bases, with 18 bases between the two germline ends. The germline CDR1 and CDR2 sequences are SGHRS and YFSETQ. This CDR3 is 15 amino acids long. The complete variable domain, with remaining parts taken from reference TRBV5-1 and TRBJ1-1, reads KAGVTQTPRYLIKTRGQQVTLSCSPISGHRSVSWYQQTPGQGLQFLFEYFSETQRNKGNFPGRFSGRQFSNSRSEMNVSTLELGDSALYLCASSERGGWSTEAFFGQGTRLTVV.

The chain links TRBV19 to TRBJ1-3; maybe TRBD1 (6 bases). Trimming pared 6 bases from V and 0 bases from J, leaving 12 bases between. The CDR3 contains 15 residues. Per germline, CDR1 LNHDA and CDR2 SQIVND (reference sequence). The CDR3 sequence: CASRDDRSSGNTIYF. Written as DNA, the CDR3 is TGTGCCAGTAGGGACGACAGGAGCTCTGGAAACACCATATATTTT.

This chain joins TRBV9 and TRBJ2-2; TRBD1 matches at 7 bases. The germline V gene encodes CDR1 SGDLS and CDR2 YYNGEE. J gave up 6 bases and V 5 bases, and 7 bases lay outside the gene matches. The CDR3 is 14 residues long. For the CDR3, the DNA is TGTGCCAGCAGTGTTAGACAGGGTGCCGGGGAGCTGTTTTTT. This gives the protein CASSVRQGAGELFF.

In regard to this clone: The same CDR3 can be traced to other DNA sequences in this sample. The chain links TRBV5-1 to TRBJ1-1; D remains unclear. Germline-derived CDR1 and CDR2 are SGHRS and YFSETQ. The germline V and J ends were trimmed by 0 bases and 0 bases, with 3 bases remaining between them. The CDR3 has 13 residues. CDR3: CASSLGLNTEAFF. The CDR3 nucleotides read TGCGCCAGCAGCTTGGGGTTGAACACTGAAGCTTTCTTT.

This clone was picked up one time. The chain joins TRBV6-5 to TRBJ1-1; D is undetermined. Germline loops: CDR1 MNHEY, CDR2 SVGAGI. Trimming left V 4 bases short and J 5 bases short, with 5 bases between. The CDR3 contains 11 residues. The CDR3 DNA sequence: TGTGCCAGCAGTTCGGGGACTGAAGCTTTCTTT. Encoded protein: CASSSGTEAFF.

The chain combines TRBV28 with TRBJ2-7, with D unresolved. Germline loops: CDR1 MDHEN, CDR2 SYDVKM. This CDR3 is built from 14 residues. Trimming shortened V by 3 bases and J by 0 bases, and 9 bases separated the two germline ends. CDR3 sequence: CASSFWASSYEQYF. The CDR3 region has the DNA TGTGCCAGCAGTTTCTGGGCGAGCTCCTACGAGCAGTACTTC.

The chain is built from TRBV4-2 and TRBJ2-7, with 11 nucleotides matching TRBD2. V shed 0 bases and J 3 bases; nucleotides not matched to a gene: 10. The V gene's germline CDR1 is LGHNA and CDR2 YNFKEQ. This CDR3 has 18 residues. This CDR3 is CASSQDLALAGVNYEQYF. The CDR3 DNA reads as TGTGCCAGCAGCCAAGATCTAGCACTAGCGGGAGTGAACTACGAGCAGTACTTC.

The genes are TRBV6-1 and TRBJ2-3; tentatively, D is TRBD1 (6 bases). The V gene's germline CDR1 is MNHNS and CDR2 SASEGT. The CDR3 is 15 amino acids. V was shortened by 4 bases and J by 1 base, with 12 bases between the two germline ends. The CDR3 nucleotides are TGTGCCAGCAGTGCATCGTGGACAGGCACAGATACGCAGTATTTT. Its translation is CASSASWTGTDTQYF.

The gene calls are TRBV5-1 and TRBJ2-3; possible D gene TRBD2, 5 bases. Germline CDR1 SGHRS, CDR2 YFSETQ. Trimming took 4 bases from V and 4 from J, leaving 13 bases between them. This CDR3 has 14 residues. The CDR3 DNA reads TGCGCCAGCAGCGCCACTAGTGAGGCAGATACGCAGTATTTT. Translating it yields CASSATSEADTQYF.

This CDR3 is CASSLGWAGSNEQFF. The CDR3 nucleotides read TGTGCCAGCAGCTTAGGCTGGGCAGGATCCAATGAGCAGTTCTTC. The chain is built from TRBV13 and TRBJ2-1, with D uncertain. Germline assignment: CDR1 PRHDT and CDR2 FYEKMQ (reference sequence). The V gene lost 0 bases and the J gene lost 6 bases, with 12 bases spanning the gap. The CDR3 is made up of 15 amino acids.

The chain has TRBV11-3 and TRBJ1-1; D unclear. The CDR3 runs 13 residues. With 0 bases removed from V and 5 bases from J, the gap between germline ends came to 7 bases. Germline CDR1 reads SGHNT; CDR2 reads YENEEA. CDR3 region: CASSLDATTEAFF. The CDR3 DNA is TGTGCCAGCAGCTTAGACGCGACGACTGAAGCTTTCTTT.

V is TRBV28 and J is TRBJ2-5, with no clear D. The end of the DNA is better explained by TRBJ2-7, so the J call may be wrong. The CDR3 is made up of 14 amino acids. Germline CDR1 and CDR2: MDHEN and SYDVKM. CDR3 in DNA: TGTGCCAGCATCCCAACACCACCATCCTACGAGCAGTACTTC. Its protein is CASIPTPPSYEQYF.

The CDR3 loop is CASSMATGVFLADTQYF. The CDR3 nucleotides read TGTGCCAGTAGTATGGCAACAGGGGTTTTTCTTGCAGATACGCAGTATTTT. The chain carries TRBV19 and TRBJ2-3, with 7 positions matching TRBD1. Losses at the gene ends were 3 bases for V and 4 bases for J; bases not matched to a gene: 13. The germline CDR1 and CDR2 sequences are LNHDA and SQIVND (reference sequence). This CDR3 has 17 residues.

This clone was counted once. The chain recombines TRBV19 with TRBJ1-1, with D perhaps matching TRBD1 (5 bases). The CDR3 runs to 13 residues. Germline V lookup: CDR1 LNHDA, CDR2 SQIVND (reference sequence). V lost 4 bases and J 11 bases, leaving 17 bases between the germline ends. CDR3 DNA: TGTGCCAGTAGTACCGGCCACGCAGGGTTGGCTTTCTTT. Protein: CASSTGHAGLAFF. Variable domain in full (rest from reference TRBV19 and TRBJ1-1): DGGITQSPKYLFRKEGQNVTLSCEQNLNHDAMYWYRQDPGQGLRLIYYSQIVNDFQKGDIAEGYSVSREKKESFPLTVTSAQKNPTAFYLCASSTGHAGLAFFGQGTRLTVV.

This chain joins TRBV2 and TRBJ2-5, with 13 bases aligning to TRBD2. The junction had 4 bases not matched to a gene; V was cut back by 4 bases and J by 11 bases. The CDR3 has 13 amino acids. Germline-derived CDR1 and CDR2 are SNHLY and FYNNEI. The CDR3 is CASSGTSGREQYF. For the CDR3, the DNA is TGTGCCAGCAGTGGGACTAGCGGGAGAGAGCAGTACTTC.

The V call is TRBV18, the J call TRBJ1-4, with 9 bases matching TRBD1. The CDR3 loop spans 13 amino acids. J gave up 7 bases and V 5 bases, and 2 bases lay outside the gene matches. Looked up from germline, CDR1 is KGHSH and CDR2 is LQKENI. The CDR3 here is CASSKTGGEKLFF. The CDR3 coding sequence is TGTGCCAGCTCAAAGACAGGGGGTGAAAAACTGTTTTTT.

About this clone itself: The same CDR3 is also encoded by other DNA sequences in this sample. This sequence joins TRBV15 and TRBJ1-1; 7 positions agree with TRBD1. CDR1 is LNHNV, CDR2 YYDKDF, per germline (reference sequence). Trimming removed 1 base from V and 5 bases from J; junction bases left unmatched: 4. The CDR3 is 14 amino acids. This chain's CDR3 is CATSRGQGGTEAFF. The CDR3 nucleotides are TGTGCCACCAGCAGAGGACAGGGAGGGACTGAAGCTTTCTTT.

The V gene is TRBV30, the J gene TRBJ1-3; no reliable D call. Germline loops: CDR1 GTSNPN, CDR2 SVGIG (reference sequence). The CDR3 covers 12 residues. Trimming stripped 4 bases from V and 0 bases from J, with 4 bases between. This chain's CDR3 is CAWTPSGNTIYF. The CDR3 DNA reads as TGTGCCTGGACCCCCTCTGGAAACACCATATATTTT.